Detailed here is one T cell receptor beta chain. This clone was detected once. Its antigen specificity is not known. No much larger clonotype is one base removed from it; base qualities were not supplied. The trial excluded patients who had a history of autoimmune disease or who were on systemic immunosuppression. In every dose cohort, peripheral blood was drawn for TCR sequencing at baseline, cycle 4 day 1, and cycle 7 day 1. Samples came from an open-label, multicenter, first-in-human phase I dose-escalation trial of ivuxolimab. The trial enrolled adults with locally advanced or metastatic head and neck squamous cell, hepatocellular, melanoma or renal cell carcinoma. Before TCR sequencing, CD4+ and CD8+ T cells were separately sorted from peripheral blood. Genomic DNA was extracted from sorted cells for sequencing of the TCRbeta CDR3 region. The immunoSEQ Assay was used to sequence the TCRbeta CDR3 regions. Held by TCRdb, this immuneACCESS table contains in-frame sequences only and omits some clones. Under half of the omission traces to an unresolved V gene where checked; the cause of the rest is unknown. This sample holds around 74,000 clones; 89% were observed only once. Of the sample, around 2.5% falls within the top ten clones.

The source of the sample is a study of OX40 agonist ivuxolimab in advanced cancers. With respect to the entire study: The costimulatory receptor OX40 (CD134) was targeted by ivuxolimab, a fully human IgG2 agonistic monoclonal antibody. Intravenous ivuxolimab was administered to patients every 2 weeks at six dose levels: 0.01, 0.1, 0.3, 1.5, 3 and 10 mg/kg. Of the roughly 52 dose-escalation patients, hepatocellular carcinoma was present in about 19, melanoma in around 15, renal cell carcinoma in 9 and head and neck cancer in 9. The dose-escalation cohort was about 86% male with a mean age of roughly 62 years, ranging from roughly 23 to 79. Patients were allowed to have had prior anti-PD-1, anti-PD-L1 or anti-CTLA-4 therapy, and around 40% of the dose-escalation patients had previously received checkpoint inhibitors. Three dose-escalation patients achieved partial responses, one with hepatocellular carcinoma and two with cutaneous melanoma. Peripheral TCRbeta sequencing aimed to test whether ivuxolimab altered TCR sequence diversity and caused clonal T-cell expansion. The paper reports the monotherapy dose-escalation portion (N ≈ 50 patients) of the phase I ivuxolimab trial. The research as a whole found: On average, CD8+ T cells showed more expanded clones than CD4+ T cells after ivuxolimab. At doses from 0.1 to 3.0 mg/kg, clonal expansion was seen in both CD4+ and CD8+ blood T cells between baseline and week 6. Low levels of normalized T-cell clonal expansion were also seen in some nonresponding patients. In the 0.1-3.0 mg/kg groups, partial responders had among the lowest normalized peripheral clonal expansion, particularly in CD8+ T cells. The antigen specificity of the clonally expanded peripheral T cells was not determined.

The germline V gene encodes CDR1 KGHSH and CDR2 LQKENI. The V and J ends are trimmed by 2 bases and 5 bases, leaving 15 bases between them. Counted from cysteine to phenylalanine, this CDR3 has 15 amino acids. Only the CDR3 region is kept as DNA, spanning 45 bases read in frame from base 1. The material was CD4+ or CD8+ T cells sorted from blood, obtained in a trial of the OX40 agonist ivuxolimab. The chain links TRBV18 with TRBJ1-1, with a tentative D gene TRBD1 over 5 matching bases. This TCR derives from an adult with an advanced solid tumor such as melanoma, head and neck, liver or kidney cancer. The bases are TGTGCCAGCTCACCAACGGGGGGGGGAGAGACTGAAGCTTTCTTT. This gives the protein CASSPTGGGETEAFF.